This note documents a single TCR beta chain sequence. The CDR3 has 13 residues. Germline CDR1 reads MGHRA; CDR2 reads YSYEKL. The J segment lost 6 bases and the V segment lost 3 bases, leaving 1 base of the junction unmatched. The table came from immunoSEQ multiplex PCR; TCRdb's copy has only in-frame clones and leaves some out. The sample contains some 80,000 clones, over 85% of which appear only once. The data were obtained in a study of identifying expanded T cells in peripheral blood. Specimen: blood. This clonotype was obtained from a person between 18 and 75 years old in good health. V gene TRBV4-1 combines with J gene TRBJ2-2, with TRBD1 identical over 7 bases. The DNA of the CDR3 is TGCGCCAGCAGCCATAGGGGGCCCGGGGAGCTGTTTTTT. Encoded protein: CASSHRGPGELFF.